This TCR beta chain was retrieved from a study of tumor-infiltrating lymphocytes in primary liver carcinoma. Findings and limits, study-wide: Roughly 7-25% of top clones, and no more, occurred in all five tumor regions.

Constant-region priming of approximately 0.55 ug total RNA yielded TCR beta cDNA. Construction of TCR beta libraries relied on three successive nested multiplex PCR rounds employing slightly modified ARM-PCR. TCRdb re-called the multiplex PCR reads through MiXCR, storing one row per CDR3 protein. Here the sample spans 95,000 to 100,000 distinct CDR3 sequences, about 67% being singletons. This clonotype has a count of ten or more. The antigen remains undetermined. The source material, roughly 18-33 mg of unsorted bulk tissue, was used to co-extract RNA and DNA. Patients were treatment-naive with chronic HBV infection. The receptor was isolated from a woman aged 60-75 years with primary liver carcinoma and hepatitis B virus infection. The sequencing input was liver tumor tissue from sampling region 2. Subset specified: tumor region T2, inferior pole.

This chain's CDR3 is CASRVTSGTYNEQFF. The CDR3 DNA reads TGTGCCAGCAGGGTGACTAGCGGGACGTACAATGAGCAGTTCTTC. The rearrangement links TRBV6-5 to TRBJ2-1; 11 nucleotides align to TRBD2. CDR1 and CDR2 (germline): MNHEY, SVGAGI. This CDR3 is built from 15 residues. Losses at the gene ends were 6 bases for V and 4 bases for J; bases not matched to a gene: 5.